These 5 T cell receptor beta chains came from one sample sequenced in a study of T-cell reconstitution after alpha-beta-depleted transplantation in children. Whole-study results and caveats: A year had passed since transplant, and T-cell counts and diversity by then came mostly from newly produced T cells.

No antigen has been assigned to these receptors. During its preparation, the TCRbeta library received unique molecular identifiers. MiXCR, run by TCRdb on the PCR reads, gives a single entry per CDR3 protein. Of hundreds of thousands of distinct CDR3 sequences listed, around 7.3% are singletons. The sequencing used peripheral blood, collected 360 days after TCRalphabeta/CD19-depleted stem cell transplant. Receptors originate from a female patient aged 2 to 10 who had a stem cell transplant for Fanconi anemia, so the T cells may come from the graft donor.

This clonotype was seen a few times. The chain couples TRBV6-1 to TRBJ2-7, with 13 bases that match TRBD2. Germline lookup yields CDR1 MNHNS and CDR2 SASEGT. V was pared by 3 bases and J by 6 bases, with 2 bases of the junction left unmatched. The CDR3 is made up of 14 amino acids. The CDR3, as DNA: TGTGCCAGCAGTGATGGACTAGCGGGAGTCGAGCAGTACTTC. Amino acid sequence: CASSDGLAGVEQYF.

This clonotype was observed at least ten times. The chain is built from TRBV12-3 or TRBV12-4 and TRBJ1-2; D remains unclear. This CDR3 has 13 residues. V shed 3 bases and J shed 3 bases, with 8 bases lying between them. The CDR3 DNA reads as TGTGCCAGCAGTTTGGCCGCAGACTATGGCTACACCTTC. As protein: CASSLAADYGYTF.

The chain joins TRBV12-3 or TRBV12-4 to TRBJ1-2; D may be TRBD1 (6 bases). CDR3 size: 17 residues. Trimming cost V 4 bases and J 2 bases, with 20 bases left between them. The DNA for the CDR3 is TGTGCCAGCAGTTCAACCCCAGGGGCCCGCAGGAACTATGGCTACACCTTC. It is translated as CASSSTPGARRNYGYTF.

Ten or more counts support this clonotype. This chain's CDR3 is CSPMNDGNTEAFF. Written as DNA, the CDR3 is TGCAGTCCAATGAACGATGGGAACACTGAAGCTTTCTTT. The chain is built from TRBV20-1 and TRBJ1-1; no definite D call. Germline V CDR1 and CDR2: DFQATT, SNEGSKA (reference sequence). V was pared by 8 bases and J by 1 base, with 14 bases between. CDR3 size: 13 residues.

Concerning this clonotype itself: This could be a read error, since a much larger clone is one nucleotide away. The chain couples TRBV29-1 to TRBJ2-2; D remains unclear. The CDR3 totals 13 residues. Trimming removed 6 bases from V and 5 bases from J, with 13 bases in between. Germline V CDR1 and CDR2: SQVTM, ANQGSEA. As DNA, the CDR3 is TGCAGCGTCAGAACGGGTTGGACCGGGGAGCTGTTTTTT. Its protein is CSVRTGWTGELFF.